This T cell receptor (beta chain) emerged from a study of PD-L1 blockade in urothelial cancer. On the study more broadly: Prior chemotherapy regimens per patient numbered 0 to 3. Investigators checked blood 3 weeks (second dose) and 6 weeks after treatment start.

Each PCR contained spiked-in synthetic TCR analog templates. Some clones are missing from TCRdb's copy, which holds only in-frame ones; the method was immunoSEQ multiplex PCR. The sample yields tens of thousands of clones, around 90% seen once. Germline V lookup: CDR1 SGHTA, CDR2 FQGNSA. Trimming took 5 bases from V and 4 from J; bases not matched to a gene: 12. CDR3 length: 17 residues. The specimen was PBMCs, collected around atezolizumab (anti-PD-L1) treatment. This chain links TRBV7-2 with TRBJ2-3; TRBD1 matches at 10 bases. The receptor's source is a woman aged 65 to 85 with urothelial cancer. The chain's CDR3 is CASSPRTGGGVPDTQYF. CDR3 DNA sequence: TGTGCCAGCAGCCCTCGGACAGGGGGTGGTGTCCCAGATACGCAGTATTTT.